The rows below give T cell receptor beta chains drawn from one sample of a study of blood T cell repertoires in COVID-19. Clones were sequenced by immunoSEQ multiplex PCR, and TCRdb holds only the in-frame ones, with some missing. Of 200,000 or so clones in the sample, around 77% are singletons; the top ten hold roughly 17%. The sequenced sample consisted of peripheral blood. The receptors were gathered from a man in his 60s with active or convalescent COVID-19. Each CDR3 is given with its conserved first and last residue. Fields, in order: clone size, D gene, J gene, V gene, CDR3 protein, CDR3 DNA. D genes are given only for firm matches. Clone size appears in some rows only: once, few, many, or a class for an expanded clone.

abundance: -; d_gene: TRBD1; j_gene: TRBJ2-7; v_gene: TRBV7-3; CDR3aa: CASSAGTGADEQYF; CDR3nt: TGTGCCAGCAGCGCCGGGACAGGGGCAGACGAGCAGTACTTC
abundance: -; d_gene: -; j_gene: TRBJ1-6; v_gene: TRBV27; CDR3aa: CASSRRDGTSLLHF; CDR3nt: TGTGCCAGCAGTAGGAGGGACGGAACCTCACTCCTCCACTTT
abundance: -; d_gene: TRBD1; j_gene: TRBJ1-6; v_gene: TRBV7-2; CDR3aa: CASRPNRGGTGGGNSPLHF; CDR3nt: TGTGCCAGCAGGCCCAACCGGGGCGGGACAGGGGGCGGAAATTCACCCCTCCACTTT
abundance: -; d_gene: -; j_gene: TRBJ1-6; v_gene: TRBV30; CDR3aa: CAWRPGGLVPLHF; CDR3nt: TGTGCCTGGAGGCCCGGGGGGCTTGTACCCCTCCACTTT
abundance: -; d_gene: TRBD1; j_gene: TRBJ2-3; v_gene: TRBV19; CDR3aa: CASSIGTGGRDTQYF; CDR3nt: TGTGCCAGTAGTATCGGGACAGGGGGCAGAGATACGCAGTATTTT
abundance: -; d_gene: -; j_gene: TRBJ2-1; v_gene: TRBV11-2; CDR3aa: CASSLPDHRYNEQFF; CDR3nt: TGTGCCAGCAGCTTACCAGACCACAGGTACAATGAGCAGTTCTTC
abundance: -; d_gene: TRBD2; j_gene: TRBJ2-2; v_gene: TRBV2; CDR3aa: CASSEGLAENTGELFF; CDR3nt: TGTGCCAGCAGTGAGGGACTAGCGGAGAACACCGGGGAGCTGTTTTTT
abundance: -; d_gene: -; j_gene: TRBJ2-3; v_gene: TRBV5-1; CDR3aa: CASSLGSGDTQYF; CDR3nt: TGCGCCAGCAGCTTGGGGTCAGGAGATACGCAGTATTTT
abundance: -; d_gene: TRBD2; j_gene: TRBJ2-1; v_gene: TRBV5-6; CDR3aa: CASSLVAGLPGNEQFF; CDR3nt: TGTGCCAGCAGCTTAGTTGCGGGACTACCTGGGAATGAGCAGTTCTTC
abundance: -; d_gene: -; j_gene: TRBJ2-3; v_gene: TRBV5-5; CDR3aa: CASSLGGAPDTQYF; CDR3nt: TGTGCCAGCAGCTTGGGTGGGGCCCCAGATACGCAGTATTTT
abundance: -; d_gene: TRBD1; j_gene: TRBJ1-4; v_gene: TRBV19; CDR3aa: CASQGQGARTNEKLFF; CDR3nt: TGTGCCAGCCAGGGACAGGGGGCCCGAACTAATGAAAAACTGTTTTTT
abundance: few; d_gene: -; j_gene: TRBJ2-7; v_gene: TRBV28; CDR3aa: CASSTLTRSYEQYF; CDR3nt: TGTGCCAGCAGCACCCTGACACGTTCCTACGAGCAGTACTTC